This T cell receptor beta chain was retrieved from a study of CD8 T cells in ankylosing spondylitis. Study conclusions and caveats: Disease-linked clones reportedly concentrated significantly in matched ankylosing spondylitis synovial fluid.

Comments on this clonotype: What it recognizes is unknown.

Quantitative 5'-RACE with molecular barcodes was used to make the TCR beta libraries. One entry per CDR3 protein, called by TCRdb with MiXCR from the 5' RACE reads. The data contain approximately 150,000 distinct CDR3 sequences, under 55% of them singletons. Germline CDR1 reads SGHVS; CDR2 reads FNYEAQ. This CDR3 comprises 16 residues. J was trimmed by 0 bases and V by 1 base; bases with no gene match: 5. Source material: synovial fluid, either unsorted or a sorted T cell fraction (not recorded which). The chain couples TRBV7-6 to TRBJ2-7, with 8 nucleotides matching TRBD2. The source is a male donor with ankylosing spondylitis. CDR3 coding DNA: TGTGCCAGCAGCTTAGATCCAGCGGGGGCCTCCTACGAGCAGTACTTC. This sequence encodes CASSLDPAGASYEQYF.